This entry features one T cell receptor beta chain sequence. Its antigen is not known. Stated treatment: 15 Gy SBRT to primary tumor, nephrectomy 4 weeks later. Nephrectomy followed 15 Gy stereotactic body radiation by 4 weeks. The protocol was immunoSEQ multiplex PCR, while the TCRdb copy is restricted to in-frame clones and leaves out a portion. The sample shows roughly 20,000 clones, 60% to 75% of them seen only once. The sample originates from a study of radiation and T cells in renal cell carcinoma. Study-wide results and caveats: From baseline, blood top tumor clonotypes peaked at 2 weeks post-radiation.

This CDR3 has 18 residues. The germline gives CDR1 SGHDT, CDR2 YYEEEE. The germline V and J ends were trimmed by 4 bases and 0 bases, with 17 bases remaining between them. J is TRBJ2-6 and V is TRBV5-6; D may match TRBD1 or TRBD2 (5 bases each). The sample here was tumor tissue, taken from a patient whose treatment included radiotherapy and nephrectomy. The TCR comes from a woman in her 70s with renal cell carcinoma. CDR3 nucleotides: TGTGCCAGCAGCGCCGGTCGGGACCCTCTCTCTGGGGCCAACGTCCTGACTTTC. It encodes CASSAGRDPLSGANVLTF.